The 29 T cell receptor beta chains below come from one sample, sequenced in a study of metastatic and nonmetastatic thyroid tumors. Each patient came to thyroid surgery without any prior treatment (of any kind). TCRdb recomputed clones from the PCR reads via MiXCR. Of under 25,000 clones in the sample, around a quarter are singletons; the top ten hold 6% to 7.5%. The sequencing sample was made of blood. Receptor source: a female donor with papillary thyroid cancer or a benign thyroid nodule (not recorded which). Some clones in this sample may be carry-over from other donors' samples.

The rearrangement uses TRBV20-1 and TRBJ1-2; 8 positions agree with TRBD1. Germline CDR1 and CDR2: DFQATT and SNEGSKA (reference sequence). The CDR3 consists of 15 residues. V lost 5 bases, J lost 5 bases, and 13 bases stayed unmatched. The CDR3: CSADNTQGAGYGYTF. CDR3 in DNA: TGCAGTGCTGACAATACGCAGGGGGCGGGGTATGGCTACACCTTC.

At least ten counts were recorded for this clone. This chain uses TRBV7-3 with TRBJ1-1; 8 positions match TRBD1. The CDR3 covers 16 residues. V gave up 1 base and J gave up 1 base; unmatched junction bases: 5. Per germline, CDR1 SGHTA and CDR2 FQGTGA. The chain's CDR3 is CASSLNSDRGNTEAFF. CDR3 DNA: TGTGCCAGCAGCTTAAACTCCGACAGGGGGAACACTGAAGCTTTCTTT.

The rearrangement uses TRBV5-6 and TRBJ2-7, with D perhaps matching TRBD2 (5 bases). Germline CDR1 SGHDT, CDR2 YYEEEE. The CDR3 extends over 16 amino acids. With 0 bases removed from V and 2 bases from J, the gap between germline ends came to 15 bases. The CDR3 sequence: CASSLAGRARTYEQYF. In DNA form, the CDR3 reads TGTGCCAGCAGCTTGGCCGGGCGGGCGCGAACCTACGAGCAGTACTTC.

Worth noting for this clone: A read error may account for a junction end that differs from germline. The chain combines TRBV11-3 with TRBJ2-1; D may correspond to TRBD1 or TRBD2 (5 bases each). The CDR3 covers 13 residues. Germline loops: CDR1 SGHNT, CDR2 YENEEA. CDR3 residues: CSTQGVAYNDQFF. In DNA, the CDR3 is TGTTCCACCCAGGGAGTGGCCTACAATGATCAGTTCTTC.

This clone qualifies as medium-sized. The CDR3 DNA sequence: TGTGCCAGCAGTTTGAGGTGGGATATTGGGACAACAAAAACCTACGAGCAGTACTTC. Protein sequence: CASSLRWDIGTTKTYEQYF. J is TRBJ2-7 and V is TRBV27; D may be TRBD1 (6 bases). Trimming pared 3 bases from V and 2 bases from J, leaving 26 bases between. Germline CDR1 reads MNHEY; CDR2 reads SMNVEV (reference sequence). The CDR3 is 19 amino acids.

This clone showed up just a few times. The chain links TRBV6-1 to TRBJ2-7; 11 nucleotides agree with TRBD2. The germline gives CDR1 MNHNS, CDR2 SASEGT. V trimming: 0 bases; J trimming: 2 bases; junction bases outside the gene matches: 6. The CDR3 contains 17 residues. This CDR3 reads CASSEAQVSGRAYEQYV. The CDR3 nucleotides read TGTGCCAGCAGTGAAGCGCAGGTTAGCGGGAGGGCCTACGAGCAGTACGTC.

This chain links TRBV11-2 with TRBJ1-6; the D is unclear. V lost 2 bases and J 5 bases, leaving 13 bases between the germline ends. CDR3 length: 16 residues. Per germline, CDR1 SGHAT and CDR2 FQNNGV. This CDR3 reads CASSLLMGFNNSPLHF. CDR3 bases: TGTGCCAGCAGCTTACTCATGGGCTTCAATAATTCACCCCTCCACTTT.

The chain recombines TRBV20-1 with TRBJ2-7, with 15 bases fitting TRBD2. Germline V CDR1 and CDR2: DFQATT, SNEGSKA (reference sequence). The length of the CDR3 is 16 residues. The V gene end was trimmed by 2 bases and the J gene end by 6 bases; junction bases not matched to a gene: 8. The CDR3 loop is CSARRGLAGGPSEQYF. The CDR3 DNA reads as TGCAGTGCTAGACGAGGACTAGCGGGAGGGCCGTCCGAGCAGTACTTC.

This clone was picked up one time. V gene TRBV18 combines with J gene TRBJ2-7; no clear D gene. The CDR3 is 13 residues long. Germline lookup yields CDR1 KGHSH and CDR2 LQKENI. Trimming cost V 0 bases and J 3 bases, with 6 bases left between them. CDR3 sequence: CASSPPPGYEQYF. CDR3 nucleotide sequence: TGTGCCAGCTCACCACCCCCCGGCTACGAGCAGTACTTC.

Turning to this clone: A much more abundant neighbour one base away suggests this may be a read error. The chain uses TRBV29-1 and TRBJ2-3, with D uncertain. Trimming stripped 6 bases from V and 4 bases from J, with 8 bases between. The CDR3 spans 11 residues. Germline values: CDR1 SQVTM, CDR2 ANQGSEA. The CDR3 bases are TGCAGCGTAGGAAGCGCAGATACGCAGTATTTT. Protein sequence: CSVGSADTQYF.

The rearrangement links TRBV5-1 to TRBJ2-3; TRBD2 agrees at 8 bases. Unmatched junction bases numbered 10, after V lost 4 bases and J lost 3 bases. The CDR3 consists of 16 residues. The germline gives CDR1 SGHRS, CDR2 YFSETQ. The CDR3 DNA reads TGCGCCAGCAGCCCGACCGGGGGGGCGGCGACAGATACGCAGTATTTT. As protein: CASSPTGGAATDTQYF.

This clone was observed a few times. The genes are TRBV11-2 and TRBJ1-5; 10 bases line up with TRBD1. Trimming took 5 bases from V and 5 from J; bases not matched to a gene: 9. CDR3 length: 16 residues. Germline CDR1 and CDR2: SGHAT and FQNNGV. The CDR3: CASSPRTGGIDQPQHF. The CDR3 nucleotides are TGTGCCAGCAGCCCCCGGACAGGGGGAATTGATCAGCCCCAGCATTTT.

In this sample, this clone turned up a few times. CDR3 protein: CASIWDTPSGVQFF. The DNA for the CDR3 is TGTGCCAGCATTTGGGACACCCCTAGCGGGGTGCAGTTCTTC. This chain connects TRBV6-2 or TRBV6-3 to TRBJ2-1, with 9 bases identical to TRBD2. Unmatched junction bases numbered 13, after V lost 7 bases and J lost 12 bases. The CDR3 consists of 14 residues. Germline CDR1 MNHEY, CDR2 SVGEGT.

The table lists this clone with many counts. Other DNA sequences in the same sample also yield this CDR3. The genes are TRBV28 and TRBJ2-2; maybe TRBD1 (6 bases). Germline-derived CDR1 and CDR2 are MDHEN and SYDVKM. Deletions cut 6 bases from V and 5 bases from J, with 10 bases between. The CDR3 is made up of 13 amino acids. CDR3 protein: CASSTGWTGELFF. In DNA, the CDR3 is TGTGCCAGCAGCACAGGGTGGACCGGGGAGCTGTTTTTT.

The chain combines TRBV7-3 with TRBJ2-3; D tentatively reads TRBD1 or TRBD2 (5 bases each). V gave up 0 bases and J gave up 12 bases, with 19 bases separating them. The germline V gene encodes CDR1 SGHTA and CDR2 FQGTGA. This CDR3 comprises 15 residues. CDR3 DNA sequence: TGTGCCAGCAGCTTAACCGGAGTGGGGGACCCCAATCAGTATTTT. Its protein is CASSLTGVGDPNQYF.

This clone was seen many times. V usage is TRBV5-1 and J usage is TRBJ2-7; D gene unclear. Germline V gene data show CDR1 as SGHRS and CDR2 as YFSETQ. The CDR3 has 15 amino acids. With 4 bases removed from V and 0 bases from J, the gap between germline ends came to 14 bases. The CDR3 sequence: CASSLQGWSSYEQYF. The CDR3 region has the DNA TGCGCCAGCAGCCTACAAGGTTGGAGCTCCTACGAGCAGTACTTC.

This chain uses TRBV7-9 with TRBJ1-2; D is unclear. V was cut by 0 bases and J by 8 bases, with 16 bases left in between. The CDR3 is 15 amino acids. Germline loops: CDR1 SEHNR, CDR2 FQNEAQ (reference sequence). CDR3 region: CASSLAGLEVGGYTF. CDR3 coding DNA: TGTGCCAGCAGCTTAGCGGGTTTAGAAGTGGGAGGCTACACCTTC.

CDR3 in DNA: TGTGAAAGTACCCGGTCAGGGGTACGCCAGCCCCAGCATTTT. Encoded protein: CESTRSGVRQPQHF. This rearrangement joins TRBV19 to TRBJ1-5, with a tentative D call TRBD1 (6 bases). CDR1 is LNHDA, CDR2 SQIVND, per germline (reference sequence). The CDR3 extends over 14 amino acids.

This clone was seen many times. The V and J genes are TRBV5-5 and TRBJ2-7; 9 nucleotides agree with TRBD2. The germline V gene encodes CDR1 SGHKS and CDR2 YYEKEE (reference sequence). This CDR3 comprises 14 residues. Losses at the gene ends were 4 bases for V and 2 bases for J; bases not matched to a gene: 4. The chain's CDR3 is CASSIAGGAYEQYF. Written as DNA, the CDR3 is TGTGCCAGCAGCATTGCGGGGGGGGCCTACGAGCAGTACTTC.

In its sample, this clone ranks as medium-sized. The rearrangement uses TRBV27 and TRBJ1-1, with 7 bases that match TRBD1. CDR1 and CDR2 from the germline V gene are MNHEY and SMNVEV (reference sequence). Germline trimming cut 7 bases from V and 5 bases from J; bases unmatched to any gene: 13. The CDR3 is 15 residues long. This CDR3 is CASNVDRVKGTEAFF. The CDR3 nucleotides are TGTGCCAGCAATGTCGACAGGGTAAAGGGGACTGAAGCTTTCTTT.

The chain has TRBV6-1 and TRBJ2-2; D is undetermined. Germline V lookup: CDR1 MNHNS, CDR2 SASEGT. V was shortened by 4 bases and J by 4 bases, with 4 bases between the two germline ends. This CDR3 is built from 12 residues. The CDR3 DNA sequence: TGTGCCAGCAGTGCGTCCACCGGGGAGCTGTTTTTT. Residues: CASSASTGELFF.

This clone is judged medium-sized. The CDR3 coding sequence is TGTGCCAGCAACTTACTAGGGACTAGCGGGAACGATGAGCAGTTCTTC. Its protein is CASNLLGTSGNDEQFF. This chain connects TRBV6-1 to TRBJ2-1; 13 bases fit TRBD2. Trimming took 7 bases from V and 8 from J; bases not matched to a gene: 11. This CDR3 is built from 16 residues. The V gene's germline CDR1 is MNHNS and CDR2 SASEGT.

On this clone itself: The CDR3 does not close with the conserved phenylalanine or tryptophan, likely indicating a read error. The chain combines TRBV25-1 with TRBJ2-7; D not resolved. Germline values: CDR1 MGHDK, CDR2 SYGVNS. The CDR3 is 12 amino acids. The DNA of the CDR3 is TGTGCCAGAAGTGAATCCAGCTACGAGCAGTACTTG. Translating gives CARSESSYEQYL.

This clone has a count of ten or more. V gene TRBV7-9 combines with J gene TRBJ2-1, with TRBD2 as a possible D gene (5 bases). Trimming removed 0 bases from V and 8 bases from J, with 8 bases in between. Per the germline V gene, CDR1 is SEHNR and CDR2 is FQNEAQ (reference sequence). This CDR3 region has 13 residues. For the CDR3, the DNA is TGTGCCAGCAGCTTAGCGGAGGAGCATGAGCAGTTCTTC. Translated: CASSLAEEHEQFF.

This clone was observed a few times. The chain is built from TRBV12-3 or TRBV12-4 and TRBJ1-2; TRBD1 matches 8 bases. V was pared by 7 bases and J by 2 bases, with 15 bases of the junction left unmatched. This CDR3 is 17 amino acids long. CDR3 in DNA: TGTGCCAGCACCTCCGGTTATGAGGGACAGGCGAACTATGGCTACACCTTC. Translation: CASTSGYEGQANYGYTF.

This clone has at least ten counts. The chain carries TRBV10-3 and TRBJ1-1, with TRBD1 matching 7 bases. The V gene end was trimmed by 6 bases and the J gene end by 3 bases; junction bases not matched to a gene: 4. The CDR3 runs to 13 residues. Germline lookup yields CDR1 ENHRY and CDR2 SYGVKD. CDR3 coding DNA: TGTGCCATCAGAAGAACAGGGGACACTGAAGCTTTCTTT. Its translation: CAIRRTGDTEAFF.

CDR3 amino acids: CASSTRGRGFGELFF. CDR3 sequence (DNA): TGTGCCAGCAGCACGCGGGGCAGGGGCTTTGGGGAGCTGTTTTTT. This chain connects TRBV7-8 to TRBJ2-2; D possibly uses TRBD1 or TRBD2 (6 bases each). Germline CDR1 reads SGHVS; CDR2 reads FQNEAQ. The CDR3 covers 15 residues. Trimming removed 5 bases from V and 8 bases from J, with 18 bases in between.

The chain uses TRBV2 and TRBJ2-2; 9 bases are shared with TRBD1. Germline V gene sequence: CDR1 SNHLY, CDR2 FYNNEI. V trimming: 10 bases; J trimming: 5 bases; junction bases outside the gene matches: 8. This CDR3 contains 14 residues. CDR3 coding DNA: TGTGCCACCCTAGGACAGGGGAAAACCGGGGAGCTGTTTTTT. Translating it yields CATLGQGKTGELFF.

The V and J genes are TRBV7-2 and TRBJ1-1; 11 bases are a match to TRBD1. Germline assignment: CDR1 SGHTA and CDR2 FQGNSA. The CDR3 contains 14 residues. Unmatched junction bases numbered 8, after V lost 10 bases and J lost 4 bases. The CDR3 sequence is CATFRDRGSTEAFF. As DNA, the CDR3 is TGTGCCACTTTCAGGGACAGGGGGAGCACTGAAGCTTTCTTT.